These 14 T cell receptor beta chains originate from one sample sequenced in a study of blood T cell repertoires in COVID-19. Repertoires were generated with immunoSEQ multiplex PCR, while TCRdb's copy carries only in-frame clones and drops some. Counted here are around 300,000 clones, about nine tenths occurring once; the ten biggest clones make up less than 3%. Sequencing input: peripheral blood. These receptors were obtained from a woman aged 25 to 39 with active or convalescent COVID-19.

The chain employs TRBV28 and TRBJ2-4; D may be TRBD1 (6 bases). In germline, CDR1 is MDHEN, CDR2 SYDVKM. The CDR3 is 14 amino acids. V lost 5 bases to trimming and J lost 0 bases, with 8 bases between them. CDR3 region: CASSGGLAKNIQYF. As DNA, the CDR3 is TGTGCCAGCAGTGGGGGCTTAGCCAAAAACATTCAGTACTTC. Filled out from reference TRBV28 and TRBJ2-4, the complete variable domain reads DVKVTQSSRYLVKRTGEKVFLECVQDMDHENMFWYRQDPGLGLRLIYFSYDVKMKEKGDIPEGYSVSREKKERFSLILESASTNQTSMYLCASSGGLAKNIQYFGAGTRLSVL.

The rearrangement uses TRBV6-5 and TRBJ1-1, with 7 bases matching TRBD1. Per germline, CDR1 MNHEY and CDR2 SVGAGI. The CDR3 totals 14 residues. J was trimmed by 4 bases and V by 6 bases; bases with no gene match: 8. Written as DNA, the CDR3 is TGTGCCAGCAGACGGACCGACAGGGTCACTGAAGCTTTCTTT. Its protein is CASRRTDRVTEAFF.

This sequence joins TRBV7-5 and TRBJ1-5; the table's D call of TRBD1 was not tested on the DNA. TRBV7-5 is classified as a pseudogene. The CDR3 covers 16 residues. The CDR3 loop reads CARSPLDSYSNQPQHF. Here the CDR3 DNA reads TGTGCCAGAAGCCCCTTGGACAGTTATAGCAATCAGCCCCAGCATTTT.

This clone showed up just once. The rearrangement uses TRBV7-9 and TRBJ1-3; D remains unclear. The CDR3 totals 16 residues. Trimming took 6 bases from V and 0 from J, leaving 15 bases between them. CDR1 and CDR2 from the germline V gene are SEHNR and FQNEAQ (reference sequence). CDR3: CASRERDTFSGNTIYF. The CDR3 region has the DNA TGTGCCAGCAGGGAAAGAGACACTTTCTCTGGAAACACCATATATTTT.

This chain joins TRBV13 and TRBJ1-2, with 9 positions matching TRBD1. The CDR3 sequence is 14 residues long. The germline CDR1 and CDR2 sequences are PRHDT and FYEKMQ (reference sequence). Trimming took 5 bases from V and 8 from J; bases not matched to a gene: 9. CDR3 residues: CASSPGQGSGGYTF. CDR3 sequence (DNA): TGTGCCAGCAGCCCCGGACAGGGGAGCGGGGGCTACACCTTC.

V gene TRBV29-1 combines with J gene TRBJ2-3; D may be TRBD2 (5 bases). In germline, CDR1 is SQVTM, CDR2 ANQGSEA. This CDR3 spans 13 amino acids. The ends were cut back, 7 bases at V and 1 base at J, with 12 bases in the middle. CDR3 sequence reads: CSAKTTGTDTQYF. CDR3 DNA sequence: TGCAGCGCCAAGACTACAGGCACAGATACGCAGTATTTT.

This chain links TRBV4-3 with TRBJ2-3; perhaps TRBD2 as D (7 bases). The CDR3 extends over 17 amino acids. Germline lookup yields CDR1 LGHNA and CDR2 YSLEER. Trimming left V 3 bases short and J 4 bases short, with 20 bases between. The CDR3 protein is CASSHLGKGGGADTQYF. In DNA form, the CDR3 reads TGCGCCAGCAGCCATTTGGGCAAGGGGGGGGGAGCAGATACGCAGTATTTT.

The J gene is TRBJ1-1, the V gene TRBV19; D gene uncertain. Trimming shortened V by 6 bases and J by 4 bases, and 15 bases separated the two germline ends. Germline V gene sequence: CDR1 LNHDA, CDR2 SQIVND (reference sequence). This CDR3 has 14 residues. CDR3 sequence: CASSPTLAATEAFF. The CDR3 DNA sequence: TGTGCCAGTAGCCCTACCCTAGCCGCCACTGAAGCTTTCTTT.

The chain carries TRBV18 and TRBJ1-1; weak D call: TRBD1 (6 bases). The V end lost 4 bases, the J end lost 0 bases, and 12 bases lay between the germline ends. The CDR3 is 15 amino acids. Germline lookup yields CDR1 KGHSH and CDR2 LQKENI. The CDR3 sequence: CASSQLDSMNTEAFF. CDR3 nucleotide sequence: TGTGCCAGCTCACAACTGGACAGCATGAACACTGAAGCTTTCTTT. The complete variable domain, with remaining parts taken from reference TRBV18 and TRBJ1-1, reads NAGVMQNPRHLVRRRGQEARLRCSPMKGHSHVYWYRQLPEEGLKFMVYLQKENIIDESGMPKERFSAEFPKEGPSILRIQQVVRGDSAAYFCASSQLDSMNTEAFFGQGTRLTVV.

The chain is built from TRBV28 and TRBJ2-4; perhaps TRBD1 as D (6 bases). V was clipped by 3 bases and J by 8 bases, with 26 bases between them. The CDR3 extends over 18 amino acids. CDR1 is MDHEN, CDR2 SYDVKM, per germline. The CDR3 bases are TGTGCCAGCAGTTTGTCCTTCGGGCAGACAGGCCCCGGGGACATTCAGTACTTC. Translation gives CASSLSFGQTGPGDIQYF.

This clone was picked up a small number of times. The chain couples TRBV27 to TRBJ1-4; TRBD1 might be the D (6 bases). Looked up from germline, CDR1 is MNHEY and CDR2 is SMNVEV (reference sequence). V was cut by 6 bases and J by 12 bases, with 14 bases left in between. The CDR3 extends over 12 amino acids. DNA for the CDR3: TGTGCCAGCAGCTTACAGGGTAGGGAACTGTTTTTT. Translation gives CASSLQGRELFF.

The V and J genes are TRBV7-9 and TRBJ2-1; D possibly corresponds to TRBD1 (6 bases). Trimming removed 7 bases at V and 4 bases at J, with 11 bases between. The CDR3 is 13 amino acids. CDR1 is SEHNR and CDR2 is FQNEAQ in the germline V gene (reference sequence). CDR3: CASTPRGYNEQFF. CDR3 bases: TGTGCCAGCACCCCGAGGGGGTACAATGAGCAGTTCTTC.

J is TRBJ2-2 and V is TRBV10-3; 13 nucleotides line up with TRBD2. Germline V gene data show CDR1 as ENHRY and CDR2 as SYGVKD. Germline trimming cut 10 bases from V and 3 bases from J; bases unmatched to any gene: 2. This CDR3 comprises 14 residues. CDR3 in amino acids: CATGLAGDTGELFF. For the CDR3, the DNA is TGTGCCACAGGACTAGCGGGGGACACCGGGGAGCTGTTTTTT.

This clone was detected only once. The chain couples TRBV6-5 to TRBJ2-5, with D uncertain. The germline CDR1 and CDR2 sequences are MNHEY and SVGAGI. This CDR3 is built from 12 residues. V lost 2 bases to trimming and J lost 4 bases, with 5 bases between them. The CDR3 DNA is TGTGCCAGCAGTTACCGGAGAGAGACCCAGTACTTC. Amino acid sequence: CASSYRRETQYF.